This T cell receptor beta chain was documented in a study of CD8+ T cells in alopecia areata. In the case of this clone: Its antigen is still unknown.

Trimming took off 5 bases at V and 6 bases at J, with 20 bases between the two ends. The germline gives CDR1 MNHEY, CDR2 SVGAGI. This CDR3 comprises 15 residues. Treatment defined: oral pan-JAK inhibitor, 5-10 mg twice daily. RNA was isolated and reverse transcribed to cDNA, the sequencing template. Repertoires were generated with immunoSEQ multiplex PCR, while TCRdb's copy carries only in-frame clones and drops some. The sample has 200,000 to 250,000 clones; 50% to 75% are singletons. Study-wide results and caveats: A single nonresponder leaves the baseline CD8+ expansion link to response uncertain. Compared with normal scalp, lesional scalp had higher clonality and more expanded CD8+ clones.

This chain uses TRBV6-5 with TRBJ2-7; D is possibly TRBD1 (6 bases). The starting material was CD4+ T cells sorted from blood, obtained at week 4, from a patient treated with tofacitinib. This clonotype was sampled from a human donor with alopecia areata. CDR3 loop: CASSGGGRGDFEQYF. The CDR3 region has the DNA TGTGCCAGCAGTGGGGGCGGCAGGGGCGATTTCGAGCAGTACTTC.